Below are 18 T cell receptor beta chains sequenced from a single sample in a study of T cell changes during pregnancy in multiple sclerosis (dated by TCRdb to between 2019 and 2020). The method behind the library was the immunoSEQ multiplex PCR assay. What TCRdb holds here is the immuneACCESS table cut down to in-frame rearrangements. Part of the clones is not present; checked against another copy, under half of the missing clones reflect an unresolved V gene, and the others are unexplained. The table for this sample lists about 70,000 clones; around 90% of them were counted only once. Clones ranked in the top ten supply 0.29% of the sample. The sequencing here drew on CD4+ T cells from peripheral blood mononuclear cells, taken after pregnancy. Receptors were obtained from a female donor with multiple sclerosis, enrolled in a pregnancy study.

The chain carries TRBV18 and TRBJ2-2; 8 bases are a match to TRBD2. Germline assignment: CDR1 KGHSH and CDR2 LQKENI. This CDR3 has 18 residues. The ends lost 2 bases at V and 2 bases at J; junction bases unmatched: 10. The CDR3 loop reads CASSPTAGAAPNTGELFF. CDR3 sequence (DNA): TGTGCCAGCTCACCAACAGCGGGAGCGGCTCCAAACACCGGGGAGCTGTTTTTT.

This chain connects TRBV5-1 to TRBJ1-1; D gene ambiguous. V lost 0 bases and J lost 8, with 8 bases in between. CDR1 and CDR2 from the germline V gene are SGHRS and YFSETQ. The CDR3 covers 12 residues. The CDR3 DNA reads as TGCGCCAGCAGCTTGGGAGAGGGAGAAGCTTTCTTT. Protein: CASSLGEGEAFF.

In nucleotides, the CDR3 is TGTGCCTGGAGCCCTGCGAGTGGCTACACCTTC. It specifies CAWSPASGYTF. The chain joins TRBV30 to TRBJ1-2; D not resolved. The germline V gene has CDR1 GTSNPN and CDR2 SVGIG (reference sequence). The CDR3 extends over 11 amino acids. V lost 3 bases to trimming and J lost 7 bases, with 9 bases between them.

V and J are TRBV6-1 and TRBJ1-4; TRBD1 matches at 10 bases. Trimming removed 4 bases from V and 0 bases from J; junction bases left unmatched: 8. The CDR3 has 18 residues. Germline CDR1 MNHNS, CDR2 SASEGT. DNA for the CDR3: TGTGCCAGCAGTGTCCGACAGGGGGCCTTCGCAACTAATGAAAAACTGTTTTTT. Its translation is CASSVRQGAFATNEKLFF.

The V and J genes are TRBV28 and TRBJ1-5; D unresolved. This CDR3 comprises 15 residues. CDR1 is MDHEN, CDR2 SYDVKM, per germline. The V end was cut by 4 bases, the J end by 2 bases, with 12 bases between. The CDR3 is CASSSHPGGNQPQHF. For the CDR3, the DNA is TGTGCCAGCAGTTCTCACCCGGGAGGCAATCAGCCCCAGCATTTT.

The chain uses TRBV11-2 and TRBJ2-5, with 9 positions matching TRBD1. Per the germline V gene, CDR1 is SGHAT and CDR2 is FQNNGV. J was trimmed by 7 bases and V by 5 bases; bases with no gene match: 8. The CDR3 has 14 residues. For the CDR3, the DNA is TGTGCCAGCAGCCCTGGACAGGGGACTACGACCCAGTACTTC. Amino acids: CASSPGQGTTTQYF.

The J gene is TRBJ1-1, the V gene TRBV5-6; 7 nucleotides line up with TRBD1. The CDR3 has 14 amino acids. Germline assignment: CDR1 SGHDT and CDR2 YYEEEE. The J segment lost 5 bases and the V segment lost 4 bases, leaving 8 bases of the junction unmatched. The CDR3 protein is CASSPTGRDTEAFF. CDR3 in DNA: TGTGCCAGCAGCCCGACAGGGAGAGATACTGAAGCTTTCTTT.

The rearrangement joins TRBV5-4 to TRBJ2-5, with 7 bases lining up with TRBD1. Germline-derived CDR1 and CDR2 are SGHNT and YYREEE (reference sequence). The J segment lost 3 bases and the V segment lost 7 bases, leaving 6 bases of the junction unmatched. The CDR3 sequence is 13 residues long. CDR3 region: CASCTGTEETQYF. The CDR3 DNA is TGTGCCAGCTGCACCGGGACAGAAGAGACCCAGTACTTC. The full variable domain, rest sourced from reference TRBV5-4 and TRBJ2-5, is ETGVTQSPTHLIKTRGQQVTLRCSSQSGHNTVSWYQQALGQGPQFIFQYYREEENGRGNFPPRFSGLQFPNYSSELNVNALELDDSALYLCASCTGTEETQYFGPGTRLLVL.

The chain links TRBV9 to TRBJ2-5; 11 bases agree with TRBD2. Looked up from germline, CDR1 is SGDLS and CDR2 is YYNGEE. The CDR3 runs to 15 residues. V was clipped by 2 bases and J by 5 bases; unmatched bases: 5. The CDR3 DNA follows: TGTGCCAGCAGCGTGACTAGCGGGGTTTCGGAGACCCAGTACTTC. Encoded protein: CASSVTSGVSETQYF.

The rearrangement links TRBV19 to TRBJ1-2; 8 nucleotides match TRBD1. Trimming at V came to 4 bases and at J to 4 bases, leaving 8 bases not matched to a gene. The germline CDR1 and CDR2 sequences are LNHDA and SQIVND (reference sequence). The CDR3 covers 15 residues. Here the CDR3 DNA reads TGTGCCAGTAGTACGAAGGGCCAGGGGGCCTATGGCTACACCTTC. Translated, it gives CASSTKGQGAYGYTF.

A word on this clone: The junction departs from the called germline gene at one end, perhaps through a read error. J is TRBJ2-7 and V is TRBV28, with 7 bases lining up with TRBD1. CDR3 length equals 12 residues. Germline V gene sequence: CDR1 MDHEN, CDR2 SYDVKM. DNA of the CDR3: TGTGCCAGCAGGCCGCCGGGACAGCCTTGGAACTTC. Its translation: CASRPPGQPWNF.

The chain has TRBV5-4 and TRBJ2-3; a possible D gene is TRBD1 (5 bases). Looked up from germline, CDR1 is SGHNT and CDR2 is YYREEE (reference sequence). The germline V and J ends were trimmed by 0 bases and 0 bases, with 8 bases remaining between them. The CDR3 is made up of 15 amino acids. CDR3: CASSLGQGSTDTQYF. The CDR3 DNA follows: TGTGCCAGCAGCTTGGGGCAGGGAAGCACAGATACGCAGTATTTT.

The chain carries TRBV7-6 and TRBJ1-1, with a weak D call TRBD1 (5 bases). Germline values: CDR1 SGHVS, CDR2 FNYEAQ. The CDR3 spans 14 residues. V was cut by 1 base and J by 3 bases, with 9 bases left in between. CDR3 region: CASSLGGADTEAFF. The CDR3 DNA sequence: TGTGCCAGCAGCTTAGGGGGCGCGGACACTGAAGCTTTCTTT.

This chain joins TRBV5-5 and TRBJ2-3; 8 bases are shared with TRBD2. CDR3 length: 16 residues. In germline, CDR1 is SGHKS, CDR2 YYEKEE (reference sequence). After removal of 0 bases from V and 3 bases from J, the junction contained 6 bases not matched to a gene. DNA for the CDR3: TGTGCCAGCAGCTTGGACACGGGGGGGAGGACAGATACGCAGTATTTT. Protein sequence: CASSLDTGGRTDTQYF. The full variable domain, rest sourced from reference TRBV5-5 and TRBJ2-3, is DAGVTQSPTHLIKTRGQQVTLRCSPISGHKSVSWYQQVLGQGPQFIFQYYEKEERGRGNFPDRFSARQFPNYSSELNVNALLLGDSALYLCASSLDTGGRTDTQYFGPGTRLTVL.

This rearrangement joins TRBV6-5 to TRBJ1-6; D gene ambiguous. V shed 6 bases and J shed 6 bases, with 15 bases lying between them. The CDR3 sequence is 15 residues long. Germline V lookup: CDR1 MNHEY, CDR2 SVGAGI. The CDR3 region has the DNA TGTGCCAGCAGCAAATCGCGTGGTGCTAATTCACCCCTCCACTTT. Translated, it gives CASSKSRGANSPLHF.

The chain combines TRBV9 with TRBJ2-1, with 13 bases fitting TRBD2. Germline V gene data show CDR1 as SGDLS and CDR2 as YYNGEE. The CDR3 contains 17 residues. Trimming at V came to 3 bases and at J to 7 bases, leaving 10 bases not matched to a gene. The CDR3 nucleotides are TGTGCCAGCAGCGCGGGGACTAGCGGGGTACGGGCGAATGAGCAGTTCTTC. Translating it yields CASSAGTSGVRANEQFF.

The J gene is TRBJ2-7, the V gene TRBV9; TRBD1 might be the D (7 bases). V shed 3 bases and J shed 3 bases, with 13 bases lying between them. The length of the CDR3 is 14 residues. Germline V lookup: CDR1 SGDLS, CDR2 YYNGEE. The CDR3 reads CASSAGTAGYEQYF. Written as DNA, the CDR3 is TGTGCCAGCAGCGCCGGGACAGCGGGCTACGAGCAGTACTTC.

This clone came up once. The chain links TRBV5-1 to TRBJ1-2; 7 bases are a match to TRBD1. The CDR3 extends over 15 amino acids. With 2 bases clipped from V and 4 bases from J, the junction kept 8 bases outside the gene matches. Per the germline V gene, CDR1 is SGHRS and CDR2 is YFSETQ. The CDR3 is CASSFRGGEGYGYTF. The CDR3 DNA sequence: TGCGCCAGCAGCTTCCGAGGGGGCGAGGGCTATGGCTACACCTTC.